Following are 21 T cell receptor beta chains from one sample sequenced in a study of blood T cell repertoires in COVID-19. Using immunoSEQ multiplex PCR, the repertoire was profiled, and TCRdb retains in-frame clones only, with some absent. The table lists about 270,000 clones, 91% of them singletons. Sequenced material: PBMCs or T cells enriched from blood (not recorded which). The receptors here all came from a man aged 40-50 years who had been exposed to COVID-19.

V usage is TRBV9 and J usage is TRBJ2-7; D unresolved. There are 13 residues in the CDR3. In germline, CDR1 is SGDLS, CDR2 YYNGEE. V lost 3 bases and J lost 3, with 10 bases in between. The CDR3 region is CASSEGSGYEQYF. CDR3 coding DNA: TGTGCCAGCAGCGAAGGCTCGGGCTACGAGCAGTACTTC. The complete variable domain, with remaining parts taken from reference TRBV9 and TRBJ2-7, reads DSGVTQTPKHLITATGQRVTLRCSPRSGDLSVYWYQQSLDQGLQFLIQYYNGEERAKGNILERFSAQQFPDLHSELNLSSLELGDSALYFCASSEGSGYEQYFGPGTRLTVT.

This clone was counted only a few times. V usage is TRBV4-1 and J usage is TRBJ2-1; 8 nucleotides match TRBD2. Losses at the gene ends were 4 bases for V and 4 bases for J; bases not matched to a gene: 15. This CDR3 region has 18 residues. Germline lookup yields CDR1 MGHRA and CDR2 YSYEKL. The CDR3 DNA reads as TGCGCCAGCAGCCCCACAATGAGGCGGGGGGCGAGTTACAATGAGCAGTTCTTC. Its translation: CASSPTMRRGASYNEQFF.

This chain joins TRBV2 and TRBJ1-1; D gene ambiguous. The CDR3 runs 13 residues. CDR1 is SNHLY and CDR2 is FYNNEI in the germline V gene. V was clipped by 7 bases and J by 1 base, with 10 bases between them. The CDR3 loop is CASIRQENTEAFF. As DNA, the CDR3 is TGTGCCAGCATAAGGCAGGAGAACACTGAAGCTTTCTTT.

The chain employs TRBV21-1 and TRBJ2-1; the table's D call, TRBD2, was not checked against the DNA. TRBV21-1 is an annotated pseudogene. CDR3 length: 15 residues. CDR3 loop: CASRTSGLSYNEQFF. CDR3 coding DNA: TGTGCCAGCCGCACTAGCGGCCTTTCCTACAATGAGCAGTTCTTC.

This clone was found once. This chain uses TRBV7-9 with TRBJ1-1, with 8 bases identical to TRBD1. Losses at the gene ends were 5 bases for V and 1 base for J; bases not matched to a gene: 3. Germline CDR1 reads SEHNR; CDR2 reads FQNEAQ (reference sequence). There are 14 residues in the CDR3. The CDR3 DNA follows: TGTGCCAGCAGCCTGCAGGGGGCGAACACTGAAGCTTTCTTT. As protein: CASSLQGANTEAFF.

The rearrangement joins TRBV2 to TRBJ2-1; possible D gene TRBD2, 6 bases. Trimming shortened V by 4 bases and J by 7 bases, and 20 bases separated the two germline ends. CDR3 length: 16 residues. The V gene's germline CDR1 is SNHLY and CDR2 FYNNEI. The CDR3 nucleotides read TGTGCCAGCAGTGTCGGGCTCAGACCCAGCGGGAATGAGCAGTTCTTC. Amino acid sequence: CASSVGLRPSGNEQFF. The complete variable domain, with remaining parts taken from reference TRBV2 and TRBJ2-1, reads EPEVTQTPSHQVTQMGQEVILRCVPISNHLYFYWYRQILGQKVEFLVSFYNNEISEKSEIFDDQFSVERPDGSNFTLKIRSTKLEDSAMYFCASSVGLRPSGNEQFFGPGTRLTVL.

The chain employs TRBV29-1 and TRBJ1-1; D might be TRBD1 (5 bases). Germline V CDR1 and CDR2: SQVTM, ANQGSEA. V lost 1 base to trimming and J lost 11 bases, with 14 bases between them. This CDR3 is 12 amino acids long. CDR3 region: CSVEARVVGAFF. CDR3 nucleotides: TGCAGCGTTGAAGCCAGGGTCGTGGGGGCTTTCTTT.

This clone showed up just a few times. The DNA of the CDR3 is TGCAGCGTCACACAGGTTTCCTACGAGCAGTACTTC. Translation: CSVTQVSYEQYF. V gene TRBV29-1 combines with J gene TRBJ2-7, with D perhaps matching TRBD1 (5 bases). Germline CDR1 SQVTM, CDR2 ANQGSEA. With 6 bases removed from V and 1 base from J, the gap between germline ends came to 10 bases. This CDR3 contains 12 residues.

The chain uses TRBV7-2 and TRBJ1-5, with 8 bases lining up with TRBD1. This CDR3 has 14 residues. V shed 5 bases, J shed 13 bases, and the junction held 13 bases outside the gene matches. From germline, CDR1 is SGHTA and CDR2 FQGNSA. The chain's CDR3 is CASSPDGTGRKQHF. In nucleotides, the CDR3 is TGTGCCAGCAGCCCTGACGGGACAGGCCGTAAACAGCATTTT.

The chain couples TRBV19 to TRBJ1-2, with a possible D match to TRBD1 (6 bases). V was clipped by 4 bases and J by 0 bases, with 9 bases between them. The CDR3 runs 14 residues. Germline assignment: CDR1 LNHDA and CDR2 SQIVND (reference sequence). CDR3 region: CASSRGTTNYGYTF. The CDR3, as DNA: TGTGCCAGTAGTAGAGGGACAACTAACTATGGCTACACCTTC.

The CDR3 DNA follows: TGTGCCAGTAGTAATACGGTCTCTGGGGCCAACGTCCTGACTTTC. Translated: CASSNTVSGANVLTF. This chain joins TRBV19 and TRBJ2-6; D ambiguous. Deletions cut 4 bases from V and 0 bases from J, with 7 bases between. The CDR3 runs 15 residues. Germline V gene sequence: CDR1 LNHDA, CDR2 SQIVND (reference sequence).

The V call is TRBV6-2 or TRBV6-3, the J call TRBJ2-2; tentative D call: TRBD2 (5 bases). The germline CDR1 and CDR2 sequences are MNHEY and SVGEGT. Trimming shortened V by 5 bases and J by 5 bases, and 6 bases separated the two germline ends. The CDR3 totals 12 residues. Here the CDR3 DNA reads TGTGCCAGCAGTCCGGGGACCGGGGAGCTGTTTTTT. It translates to CASSPGTGELFF.

The chain carries TRBV7-3 and TRBJ1-3, with D perhaps TRBD1 (6 bases). The CDR3 has 15 amino acids. Per the germline V gene, CDR1 is SGHTA and CDR2 is FQGTGA. V lost 2 bases and J lost 0, with 8 bases in between. The CDR3 nucleotides are TGTGCCAGCAGCTTAGACAGGAGCTCTGGAAACACCATATATTTT. Its translation is CASSLDRSSGNTIYF.

The chain couples TRBV5-5 to TRBJ1-5; 10 bases are shared with TRBD1. The CDR3 contains 15 residues. J lost 6 bases, V lost 7 bases, and 10 bases had no gene match. Germline CDR1 is SGHKS and CDR2 is YYEKEE (reference sequence). CDR3 nucleotides: TGTGCCAGCGGGCGGGGACAGGGGAATAGTCAGCCCCAGCATTTT. It yields the protein CASGRGQGNSQPQHF.

CDR3 sequence: CASSLRGGNTEAFF. CDR3 in DNA: TGTGCCAGCAGCCTCCGGGGAGGGAACACTGAAGCTTTCTTT. The V and J genes are TRBV9 and TRBJ1-1; D is uncertain. The germline gives CDR1 SGDLS, CDR2 YYNGEE. The CDR3 length is 14 residues. V shed 4 bases and J shed 1 base, with 11 bases lying between them.

The chain joins TRBV10-3 to TRBJ1-5, with 9 bases lining up with TRBD1. This CDR3 region has 14 residues. Per the germline V gene, CDR1 is ENHRY and CDR2 is SYGVKD. Trimming cost V 5 bases and J 4 bases; bases outside gene matches: 3. CDR3 sequence reads: CAISLTGGNQPQHF. The DNA of the CDR3 is TGTGCCATCAGTTTGACAGGGGGAAATCAGCCCCAGCATTTT.

The chain combines TRBV4-2 with TRBJ2-3, with D perhaps matching TRBD2 (5 bases). The germline gives CDR1 LGHNA, CDR2 YNFKEQ. This CDR3 is built from 17 residues. Trimming stripped 0 bases from V and 2 bases from J, with 15 bases between. The CDR3: CASSQDRGLTITDTQYF. The CDR3 nucleotides read TGTGCCAGCAGCCAAGATCGGGGTCTCACTATCACAGATACGCAGTATTTT.

The V call is TRBV6-5, the J call TRBJ1-5; no reliable D call. This CDR3 comprises 14 residues. Germline V gene lookup returns CDR1 MNHEY and CDR2 SVGAGI. V was trimmed by 6 bases and J by 0 bases, leaving 9 bases between them. The CDR3 DNA sequence: TGTGCCAGCAGCCTCAGTGATAGCAATCAGCCCCAGCATTTT. Translating gives CASSLSDSNQPQHF.

The J gene is TRBJ2-1, the V gene TRBV7-9, with 7 bases identical to TRBD2. The CDR3 runs 17 residues. Germline values: CDR1 SEHNR, CDR2 FQNEAQ (reference sequence). V trimming: 9 bases; J trimming: 7 bases; junction bases outside the gene matches: 21. The CDR3 region has the DNA TGTGCCAGAAGCCCTTACGAGGGAGCGGGAAGAGGGAATGAGCAGTTCTTC. It yields the protein CARSPYEGAGRGNEQFF.

This rearrangement joins TRBV27 to TRBJ2-7, with D possibly being TRBD1 (6 bases). From germline, CDR1 is MNHEY and CDR2 SMNVEV (reference sequence). The CDR3 is made up of 16 amino acids. Trimming stripped 2 bases from V and 1 base from J, with 15 bases between. CDR3 in DNA: TGTGCCAGCAGTTTACCCCCAGGGGACGGATCCTACGAGCAGTACTTC. It specifies CASSLPPGDGSYEQYF.

V is TRBV4-1 and J is TRBJ2-7; 7 bases line up with TRBD1. Per germline, CDR1 MGHRA and CDR2 YSYEKL. This CDR3 spans 13 amino acids. Germline trimming cut 4 bases from V and 5 bases from J; bases unmatched to any gene: 5. The DNA of the CDR3 is TGCGCCAGCAGCCGCCAGACAGGGAACGAGCAGTACTTC. Translated, it gives CASSRQTGNEQYF.